This passage covers 7 T cell receptor beta chains from one sample sequenced in a study of regulatory T cells in long-lasting Graves disease listed by TCRdb under 2021. Sample time point, as interpreted from the label and publication: newly diagnosed GD, antithyroid drugs for less than 3 months. For both TCR sequencing and RNA sequencing, RNA was extracted from PBMCs using TRIzol. The library relied on multiplex PCR. Sequenced on an Illumina HiSeq 4000. iRepertoire HTBI primers and Arm-PCR amplification of CDR3 regions were used to construct TCR beta libraries. TCRdb trimmed the raw reads at Q25, called clones with MiXCR and kept productive beta chains. Rows with a matching CDR3 protein are joined into one entry that keeps the most common DNA and genes. The sample table holds 450,000 to 700,000 distinct CDR3 sequences, of which around an eighth were seen once. Together, the top ten hold roughly a tenth of the sample.

The sample was also linked to a second study, of T cells in Graves' hyperthyroidism and ophthalmopathy.

Source: peripheral blood mononuclear cells (PBMCs), taken at new diagnosis, from a patient treated with antithyroid drugs. The receptors were gathered from a man aged 25-45 years with Graves disease. Donor details come from another sample of the same person, matched by shared clones.

J is TRBJ2-2 and V is TRBV28, with D possibly being TRBD2 (5 bases). The CDR3 is 20 amino acids. Germline assignment: CDR1 MDHEN and CDR2 SYDVKM. Trimming pared 8 bases from V and 0 bases from J, leaving 28 bases between. CDR3 DNA: TGTGCCAGCTCACCAAGGTTAGGGAGCTTCTCCATCGCGAACACCGGGGAGCTGTTTTTT. Residues: CASSPRLGSFSIANTGELFF. Supplemented by reference TRBV28 and TRBJ2-2, the full variable domain reads DVKVTQSSRYLVKRTGEKVFLECVQDMDHENMFWYRQDPGLGLRLIYFSYDVKMKEKGDIPEGYSVSREKKERFSLILESASTNQTSMYLCASSPRLGSFSIANTGELFFGEGSRLTVL.

This clonotype was detected only a few times. This chain links TRBV4-1 with TRBJ1-2; D gene ambiguous. V gave up 4 bases and J gave up 5 bases, with 17 bases separating them. Germline assignment: CDR1 MGHRA and CDR2 YSYEKL. CDR3 length equals 15 residues. CDR3 sequence reads: CASSPDAPVGYGYTF. The CDR3 DNA follows: TGCGCCAGCAGCCCAGACGCACCCGTGGGGTATGGCTACACCTTC.

This clonotype occurred many times. V gene TRBV30 combines with J gene TRBJ1-2, with 7 bases aligning to TRBD1. Per the germline V gene, CDR1 is GTSNPN and CDR2 is SVGIG (reference sequence). The CDR3 runs to 15 residues. CDR3 DNA sequence: TGTGCTTGCGTACGAGGGGACAGAGCTAACTATGGCTACACCTTC. It codes for CACVRGDRANYGYTF. The full variable domain, completed using reference TRBV30 and TRBJ1-2, is SQTIHQWPATLVQPVGSPLSLECTVEGTSNPNLYWYRQAAGRGLQLLFYSVGIGQISSEVPQNLSASRPQDRQFILSSKKLLLSDSGFYLCACVRGDRANYGYTFGSGTRLTVV.

This clonotype was found many times. The CDR3 bases are TGTGCCAGCAGCTCATCAGATTCCTACGAGCAGTACTTC. Translated: CASSSSDSYEQYF. This chain joins TRBV6-1 and TRBJ2-7; D is ambiguous. CDR1 and CDR2 from the germline V gene are MNHNS and SASEGT. Trimming pared 6 bases from V and 1 base from J, leaving 10 bases between. The length of the CDR3 is 13 residues.

This clonotype was counted between two and nine times. One junction end does not reproduce the germline sequence, and a read error may be involved. The rearrangement joins TRBV2 to TRBJ1-6; D call uncertain. The CDR3 has 11 residues. CDR1 is SNHLY, CDR2 FYNNEI, per germline. The CDR3 reads CASRLTLDPSF. DNA for the CDR3: TGTGCCAGCCGCTTGACTCTTGACCCTTCCTTT.

In its sample, this clonotype was seen a few times. The rearrangement joins TRBV29-1 to TRBJ1-2, with TRBD1 as a possible D gene (6 bases). Germline V gene data show CDR1 as SQVTM and CDR2 as ANQGSEA. The CDR3 has 12 amino acids. Trimming cost V 7 bases and J 6 bases, with 15 bases left between them. The CDR3 here is CSGVAGDNGYTF. The CDR3 nucleotides are TGCAGCGGAGTTGCAGGGGACAATGGCTACACCTTC.

This clonotype was seen a handful of times. The chain has TRBV5-6 and TRBJ2-7; D not resolved. Trimming left V 7 bases short and J 3 bases short, with 14 bases between. This CDR3 comprises 13 residues. CDR1 and CDR2 from the germline V gene are SGHDT and YYEEEE. DNA of the CDR3: TGTGCCAGCGCTCAGGCAACCTACTACGAGCAGTACTTC. Translated: CASAQATYYEQYF.